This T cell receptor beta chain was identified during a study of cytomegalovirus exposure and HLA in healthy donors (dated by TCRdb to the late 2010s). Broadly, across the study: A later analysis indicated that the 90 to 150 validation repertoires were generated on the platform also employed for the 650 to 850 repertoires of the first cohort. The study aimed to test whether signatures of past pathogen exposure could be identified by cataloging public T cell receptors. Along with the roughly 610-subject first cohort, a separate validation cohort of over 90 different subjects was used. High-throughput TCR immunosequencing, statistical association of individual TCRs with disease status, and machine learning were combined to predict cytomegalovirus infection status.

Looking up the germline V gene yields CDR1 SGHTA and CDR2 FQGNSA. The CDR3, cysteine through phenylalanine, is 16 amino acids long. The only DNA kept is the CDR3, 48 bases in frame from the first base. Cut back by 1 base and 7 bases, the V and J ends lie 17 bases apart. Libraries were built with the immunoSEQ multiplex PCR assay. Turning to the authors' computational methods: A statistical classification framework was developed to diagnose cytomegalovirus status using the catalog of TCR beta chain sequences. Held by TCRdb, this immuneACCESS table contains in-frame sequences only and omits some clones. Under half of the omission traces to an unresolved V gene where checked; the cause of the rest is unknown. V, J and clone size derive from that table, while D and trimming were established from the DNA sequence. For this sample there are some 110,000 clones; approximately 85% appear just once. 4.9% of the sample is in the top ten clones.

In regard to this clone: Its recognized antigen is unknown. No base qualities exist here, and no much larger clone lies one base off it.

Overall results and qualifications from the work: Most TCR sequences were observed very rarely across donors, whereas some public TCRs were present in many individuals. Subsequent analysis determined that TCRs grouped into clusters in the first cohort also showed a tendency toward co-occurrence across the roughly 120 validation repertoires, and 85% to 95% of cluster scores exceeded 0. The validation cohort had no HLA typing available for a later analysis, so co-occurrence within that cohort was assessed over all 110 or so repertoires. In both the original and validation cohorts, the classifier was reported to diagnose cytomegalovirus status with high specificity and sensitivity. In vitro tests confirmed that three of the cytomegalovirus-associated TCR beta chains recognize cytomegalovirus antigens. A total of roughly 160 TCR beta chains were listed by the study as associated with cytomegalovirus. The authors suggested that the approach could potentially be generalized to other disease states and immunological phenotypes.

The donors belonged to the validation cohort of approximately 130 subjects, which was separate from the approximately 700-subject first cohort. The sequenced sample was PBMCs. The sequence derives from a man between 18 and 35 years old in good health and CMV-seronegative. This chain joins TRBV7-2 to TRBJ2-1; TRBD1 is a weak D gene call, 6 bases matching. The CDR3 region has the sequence CASSLEGLGGLNEQFF. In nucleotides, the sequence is TGTGCCAGCAGCTTAGAAGGGCTTGGGGGCCTTAATGAGCAGTTCTTC.